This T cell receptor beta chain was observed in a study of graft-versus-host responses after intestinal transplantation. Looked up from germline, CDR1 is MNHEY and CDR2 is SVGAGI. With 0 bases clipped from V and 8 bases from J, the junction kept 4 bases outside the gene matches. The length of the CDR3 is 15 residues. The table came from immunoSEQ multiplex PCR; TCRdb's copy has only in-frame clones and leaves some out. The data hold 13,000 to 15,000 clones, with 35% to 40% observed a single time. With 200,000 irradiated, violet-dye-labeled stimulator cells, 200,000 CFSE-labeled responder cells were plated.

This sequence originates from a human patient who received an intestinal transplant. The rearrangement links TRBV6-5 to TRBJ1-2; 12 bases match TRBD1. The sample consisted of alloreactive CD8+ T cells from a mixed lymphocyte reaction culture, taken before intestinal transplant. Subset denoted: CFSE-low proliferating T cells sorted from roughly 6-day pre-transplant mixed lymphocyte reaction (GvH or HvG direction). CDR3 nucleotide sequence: TGTGCCAGCAGTTACTCGGGACAGGGGGCCTGGGGCTACACCTTC. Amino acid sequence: CASSYSGQGAWGYTF.